This T cell receptor beta chain was profiled in a study of cytomegalovirus exposure and HLA in healthy donors. Study-wide context: The 95 to 150 validation repertoires, a later analysis reported, used the same platform as the roughly 710 first-cohort repertoires. Study-wide findings and caveats: Using the classifier, cytomegalovirus status was reportedly diagnosed with high specificity and sensitivity. A later analysis found first-cohort TCR clusters tended to co-occur in the approximately 110 validation repertoires. Some TCR beta chains (around 180 of them) were listed as cytomegalovirus-associated.

The CDR3 runs to 12 residues. Between the trimmed V and J ends, which lost 8 bases and 9 bases, there was a span of 16 bases. Germline loops: CDR1 MNHEY, CDR2 SVGAGI. As to this clone: The antigen is not known.

Using immunoSEQ multiplex PCR, the repertoire was profiled, and TCRdb retains in-frame clones only, with some absent. The sample carries around 300,000 clones, roughly 87% recorded once. What was sequenced was PBMCs. V usage is TRBV6-5 and J usage is TRBJ1-1, with D uncertain. This sequence originates from a woman aged 25 to 39 in good health and CMV-seropositive. Here the CDR3 DNA reads TGTGCCAGCGCTAAGGCCCGGTCGAAAGCTTTCTTT. Protein sequence: CASAKARSKAFF.